This T cell receptor beta chain was found in a study of shared clonotypes between healthy human individuals. TCRdb keeps only in-frame clones here, not all; method: immunoSEQ multiplex PCR. Of some 1,900,000 clones in the sample, about 95% were seen once. Naive CD8 cells lacked CD45RO and underwent positive selection for CCR7, leaving out terminally differentiated effector memory CD45RA+ cells. Trimming took off 2 bases at V and 1 base at J, with 9 bases between the two ends. The CDR3 runs to 15 residues. Per the germline V gene, CDR1 is LNHDA and CDR2 is SQIVND (reference sequence). The sequence derives from a man younger than 35 in good health. The V call is TRBV19, the J call TRBJ1-5; D not certain. Sequencing input: naive CD8+ T cells sorted from blood. The CDR3 nucleotides read TGTGCCAGTAGTATACAGGAATCAAGCAATCAGCCCCAGCATTTT. It yields the protein CASSIQESSNQPQHF.